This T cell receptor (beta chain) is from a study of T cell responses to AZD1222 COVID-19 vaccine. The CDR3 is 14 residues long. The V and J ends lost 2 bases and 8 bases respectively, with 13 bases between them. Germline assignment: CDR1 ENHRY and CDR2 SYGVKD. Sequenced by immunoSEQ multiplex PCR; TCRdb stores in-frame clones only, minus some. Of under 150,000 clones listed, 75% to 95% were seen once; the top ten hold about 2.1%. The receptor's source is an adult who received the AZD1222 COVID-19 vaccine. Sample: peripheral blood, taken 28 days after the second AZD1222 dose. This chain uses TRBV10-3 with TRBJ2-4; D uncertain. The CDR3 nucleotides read TGTGCCATCAGTGAGGGCCAGAATAGGGACATTCAGTACTTC. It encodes CAISEGQNRDIQYF.